These 32 T cell receptor beta chains were all obtained from the same sample, sequenced in a study of blood T cell repertoires in COVID-19. Method: immunoSEQ multiplex PCR; TCRdb's copy keeps in-frame clones and lacks some. The sample gives about 210,000 clones, 85% to 90% of which show up once; 20% to 25% is in the top ten. The sample comprised PBMCs or T cells enriched from blood (not recorded which). These receptors all stem from a woman in her 40s in a cohort exposed to, infected with or recovered from COVID-19 (not recorded which).

This clone was detected a few times. This sequence joins TRBV6-2 or TRBV6-3 and TRBJ2-1; a possible D gene is TRBD2 (6 bases). V lost 5 bases and J lost 7, with 21 bases in between. This CDR3 is built from 16 residues. Per the germline V gene, CDR1 is MNHEY and CDR2 is SVGEGT. The CDR3 sequence is CASSPGPPGGFNEQFF. The DNA for the CDR3 is TGTGCCAGCAGTCCCGGGCCCCCCGGAGGGTTTAATGAGCAGTTCTTC.

This chain connects TRBV21-1 to TRBJ1-2; the DNA was not compared with TRBD1, the D call given in the table. TRBV21-1 is a pseudogene locus. The CDR3 covers 15 residues. CDR3 sequence reads: CASSKENSRMRGYTF. CDR3 in DNA: TGTGCCAGCAGCAAAGAGAACAGCCGGATGCGTGGCTACACCTTC.

This clone came up once. The chain is built from TRBV12-5 and TRBJ2-6, with a tentative D call TRBD2 (6 bases). V dropped 0 bases and J dropped 2 bases, with 8 bases sitting between them. Germline CDR1 LGHNT, CDR2 FRNRAP. The CDR3 is 16 residues long. The CDR3 DNA follows: TGTGCTAGTGGTTTGGTACCGGGGGCTGGGGCCAACGTCCTGACTTTC. This translates into CASGLVPGAGANVLTF.

The genes are TRBV11-2 and TRBJ1-5, with D perhaps TRBD1 (6 bases). V was clipped by 1 base and J by 9 bases, with 10 bases between them. This CDR3 spans 13 amino acids. The germline V gene encodes CDR1 SGHAT and CDR2 FQNNGV. The DNA of the CDR3 is TGTGCCAGCAGCTTAGCAGGGGATCGGCCCCAGCATTTT. As protein: CASSLAGDRPQHF.

V usage is TRBV29-1 and J usage is TRBJ2-1; D remains ambiguous. Germline V gene sequence: CDR1 SQVTM, CDR2 ANQGSEA. Trimming cost V 6 bases and J 8 bases, with 14 bases left between them. There are 12 residues in the CDR3. This CDR3 reads CSVPLTRDEQFF. In nucleotides, the CDR3 is TGCAGCGTCCCCCTCACTCGGGATGAGCAGTTCTTC.

The chain joins TRBV18 to TRBJ2-7, with TRBD2 as a possible D gene (5 bases). V lost 2 bases to trimming and J lost 5 bases, with 10 bases between them. CDR1 and CDR2 from the germline V gene are KGHSH and LQKENI. This CDR3 contains 13 residues. The CDR3 nucleotides read TGTGCCAGCTCACCATTAGGGCGGGACGAGCAGTACTTC. This encodes CASSPLGRDEQYF. Based on the CDR3 plus reference TRBV18 and TRBJ2-7, the full variable domain is NAGVMQNPRHLVRRRGQEARLRCSPMKGHSHVYWYRQLPEEGLKFMVYLQKENIIDESGMPKERFSAEFPKEGPSILRIQQVVRGDSAAYFCASSPLGRDEQYFGPGTRLTVT.

The chain couples TRBV3-1 (or the pseudogene TRBV3-2) to TRBJ1-2; 7 positions agree with TRBD1. This CDR3 has 14 amino acids. The V gene end was trimmed by 0 bases and the J gene end by 8 bases; junction bases not matched to a gene: 6. From germline, CDR1 is LGHDT and CDR2 YNNKEL (reference sequence). The DNA for the CDR3 is TGTGCCAGCAGCCAAGAAAACAGGGGAAGCGGCTACACCTTC. It codes for CASSQENRGSGYTF.

The chain joins TRBV6-5 to TRBJ1-1; possibly TRBD1 for D (5 bases). Germline values: CDR1 MNHEY, CDR2 SVGAGI. The CDR3 is 13 amino acids. Trimming shortened V by 10 bases and J by 5 bases, and 17 bases separated the two germline ends. The CDR3 DNA reads as TGTGCCATCCAGAACCCGACAGTTACTGAAGCTTTCTTT. The encoded protein is CAIQNPTVTEAFF.

V usage is TRBV20-1 and J usage is TRBJ1-2, with TRBD1 matching 10 bases. V shed 3 bases and J 2 bases; nucleotides not matched to a gene: 6. Germline V CDR1 and CDR2: DFQATT, SNEGSKA (reference sequence). The CDR3 runs to 15 residues. The DNA of the CDR3 is TGCAGTGCTAGTACCGGGGACAGGGGAAACTATGGCTACACCTTC. Encoded protein: CSASTGDRGNYGYTF.

This chain uses TRBV11-3 with TRBJ2-1; TRBD2 matches at 13 bases. This CDR3 comprises 17 residues. CDR1 SGHNT and CDR2 YENEEA come from the germline V gene. V trimming: 5 bases; J trimming: 4 bases; junction bases outside the gene matches: 8. This CDR3 reads CASSDTGLAGMYNEQFF. As DNA, the CDR3 is TGTGCCAGCAGCGATACGGGACTAGCGGGAATGTACAATGAGCAGTTCTTC. The full variable domain, its missing parts supplied by reference TRBV11-3 and TRBJ2-1, is EAGVVQSPRYKIIEKKQPVAFWCNPISGHNTLYWYLQNLGQGPELLIRYENEEAVDDSQLPKDRFSAERLKGVDSTLKIQPAELGDSAVYLCASSDTGLAGMYNEQFFGPGTRLTVL.

The rearrangement uses TRBV6-1 and TRBJ2-6; 7 nucleotides line up with TRBD1. With V trimmed by 4 bases and J by 4 bases, 10 bases remained unmatched. In germline, CDR1 is MNHNS, CDR2 SASEGT. This CDR3 is built from 17 residues. The DNA for the CDR3 is TGTGCCAGCAGTGCCGGGACAGTAGAATCCGGGGCCAACGTCCTGACTTTC. It codes for CASSAGTVESGANVLTF.

The CDR3 loop reads CASSQGVLRLINYGYTF. CDR3 DNA sequence: TGTGCCAGCAGCCAAGGGGTCCTCAGACTTATAAACTATGGCTACACCTTC. The rearrangement uses TRBV4-2 and TRBJ1-2, with unresolved D. V shed 1 base and J shed 2 bases, with 17 bases lying between them. The CDR3 extends over 17 amino acids. Germline-derived CDR1 and CDR2 are LGHNA and YNFKEQ.

This clone was counted a few times. For the CDR3, the DNA is TGTGCCAGCAGCTACGGTGTCTTGGAAGCTTTCTTT. The encoded protein is CASSYGVLEAFF. The genes are TRBV7-2 and TRBJ1-1; D remains ambiguous. The CDR3 consists of 12 residues. Trimming shortened V by 4 bases and J by 8 bases, and 11 bases separated the two germline ends. Germline V CDR1 and CDR2: SGHTA, FQGNSA. The whole variable domain, filled in from reference TRBV7-2 and TRBJ1-1, reads GAGVSQSPSNKVTEKGKDVELRCDPISGHTALYWYRQSLGQGLEFLIYFQGNSAPDKSGLPSDRFSAERTGGSVSTLTIQRTQQEDSAVYLCASSYGVLEAFFGQGTRLTVV.

This chain connects TRBV28 to TRBJ2-5, with D possibly being TRBD1 (5 bases). The CDR3 spans 17 residues. V lost 6 bases and J lost 1, with 21 bases in between. Looked up from germline, CDR1 is MDHEN and CDR2 is SYDVKM. The CDR3 coding sequence is TGTGCCAGCAGCTACGCCTCGTTCTGGGGCGGCCAAGAGACCCAGTACTTC. It encodes CASSYASFWGGQETQYF. The full variable domain, completed using reference TRBV28 and TRBJ2-5, is DVKVTQSSRYLVKRTGEKVFLECVQDMDHENMFWYRQDPGLGLRLIYFSYDVKMKEKGDIPEGYSVSREKKERFSLILESASTNQTSMYLCASSYASFWGGQETQYFGPGTRLLVL.

The V gene is TRBV7-9, the J gene TRBJ1-1; D gene unclear. The CDR3 covers 14 residues. CDR1 is SEHNR, CDR2 FQNEAQ, per germline (reference sequence). Trimming removed 1 base from V and 1 base from J, with 7 bases in between. The CDR3 sequence is CASSLVRANTEAFF. In DNA form, the CDR3 reads TGTGCCAGCAGCTTAGTGAGAGCGAACACTGAAGCTTTCTTT.

The rearrangement joins TRBV5-4 to TRBJ1-6; TRBD1 aligns across 8 bases. With V trimmed by 0 bases and J by 8 bases, 4 bases remained unmatched. The CDR3 totals 15 residues. Germline V gene data show CDR1 as SGHNT and CDR2 as YYREEE (reference sequence). Here the CDR3 DNA reads TGTGCCAGCAGCTTGGGGACAGGGTTGGATTCACCCCTCCACTTT. Protein: CASSLGTGLDSPLHF.

The chain uses TRBV28 and TRBJ1-1; TRBD1 aligns across 9 bases. Germline loops: CDR1 MDHEN, CDR2 SYDVKM. The CDR3 runs 15 residues. V gave up 5 bases and J gave up 4 bases; unmatched junction bases: 8. DNA of the CDR3: TGTGCCAGCAGTGTGGCCGGGACAGGGTTCACTGAAGCTTTCTTT. It specifies CASSVAGTGFTEAFF.

This chain links TRBV4-2 with TRBJ2-5; 7 bases align to TRBD2. Germline loops: CDR1 LGHNA, CDR2 YNFKEQ. The ends lost 0 bases at V and 9 bases at J; junction bases unmatched: 10. The CDR3 length is 15 residues. This CDR3 reads CASSQDVTGGPSQYF. DNA of the CDR3: TGTGCCAGCAGCCAAGACGTAACGGGAGGCCCTTCCCAGTACTTC.

This chain uses TRBV28 with TRBJ2-7, with 7 bases identical to TRBD2. Germline-derived CDR1 and CDR2 are MDHEN and SYDVKM. The CDR3 has 16 amino acids. Losses at the gene ends were 6 bases for V and 3 bases for J; bases not matched to a gene: 14. For the CDR3, the DNA is TGTGCCAGCAGCCTGGGGGGGATCGGTGGAGGCTACGAGCAGTACTTC. Its translation is CASSLGGIGGGYEQYF.

The V and J genes are TRBV27 and TRBJ2-3; 8 bases match TRBD1. CDR1 is MNHEY and CDR2 is SMNVEV in the germline V gene (reference sequence). The CDR3 has 16 amino acids. Unmatched junction bases numbered 8, after V lost 5 bases and J lost 1 base. CDR3 amino acids: CASSPTVTGGTDTQYF. The CDR3 nucleotides are TGTGCCAGCAGTCCTACCGTGACAGGGGGCACAGATACGCAGTATTTT.

This clone has more than one count but fewer than ten. V usage is TRBV7-6 and J usage is TRBJ1-3; D is perhaps TRBD1 (6 bases). Germline CDR1 reads SGHVS; CDR2 reads FNYEAQ. The CDR3 length is 16 residues. The V end lost 4 bases, the J end lost 2 bases, and 15 bases lay between the germline ends. The CDR3 here is CASSWGRAGAGNTIYF. CDR3 DNA: TGTGCCAGCAGCTGGGGGCGGGCGGGAGCTGGAAACACCATATATTTT.

The chain is built from TRBV28 and TRBJ1-3; D may be TRBD1 (6 bases). The CDR3 loop spans 19 amino acids. Germline loops: CDR1 MDHEN, CDR2 SYDVKM. Trimming removed 5 bases at V and 5 bases at J, with 28 bases between. This CDR3 is CASSTSFFAEQGKRNTIYF. The CDR3 coding sequence is TGTGCCAGCAGTACAAGTTTTTTTGCGGAACAGGGAAAGAGAAACACCATATATTTT.

Note on this clone: Other nucleotide sequences in the sample specify the same CDR3. The chain has TRBV5-1 and TRBJ2-7, with 9 bases aligning to TRBD2. Germline assignment: CDR1 SGHRS and CDR2 YFSETQ. The length of the CDR3 is 14 residues. V lost 0 bases and J lost 3; bases outside the gene matches: 1. The CDR3 region is CASSLGLADYEQYF. CDR3 DNA: TGCGCCAGCAGCTTGGGACTAGCGGACTACGAGCAGTACTTC.

This clone has only one observation. This chain joins TRBV11-2 and TRBJ1-3, with 10 positions matching TRBD1. V dropped 1 base and J dropped 2; count of bases not matched to a gene: 5. Germline CDR1 is SGHAT and CDR2 is FQNNGV. There are 17 residues in the CDR3. The CDR3 nucleotides are TGTGCCAGCAGCTTAGTAGACAGGGGGCTAACTGGAAACACCATATATTTT. Translated: CASSLVDRGLTGNTIYF. Based on the CDR3 plus reference TRBV11-2 and TRBJ1-3, the full variable domain is EAGVAQSPRYKIIEKRQSVAFWCNPISGHATLYWYQQILGQGPKLLIQFQNNGVVDDSQLPKDRFSAERLKGVDSTLKIQPAKLEDSAVYLCASSLVDRGLTGNTIYFGEGSWLTVV.

This clone was counted a single time. The chain carries TRBV10-3 and TRBJ2-7; 7 nucleotides align to TRBD2. Germline-derived CDR1 and CDR2 are ENHRY and SYGVKD. CDR3 size: 15 residues. Unmatched junction bases numbered 9, after V lost 7 bases and J lost 0 bases. DNA for the CDR3: TGTGCCATCACCGAAGGGAGGGCGAGCTCCTACGAGCAGTACTTC. Translation gives CAITEGRASSYEQYF.

The gene calls are TRBV11-2 and TRBJ1-1, with a possible D match to TRBD1 (5 bases). From germline, CDR1 is SGHAT and CDR2 FQNNGV. Trimming pared 5 bases from V and 1 base from J, leaving 14 bases between. There are 15 residues in the CDR3. The chain's CDR3 is CASSPGRGQNTEAFF. As DNA, the CDR3 is TGTGCCAGCAGCCCAGGGAGGGGCCAGAACACTGAAGCTTTCTTT.

The chain has TRBV5-4 and TRBJ2-7; 9 nucleotides agree with TRBD2. Germline-derived CDR1 and CDR2 are SGHNT and YYREEE (reference sequence). CDR3 length: 18 amino acids. Trimming took 3 bases from V and 0 from J; bases not matched to a gene: 13. In nucleotides, the CDR3 is TGTGCCAGCAGCTCCGGGACTAGCACTCCCTGGGGCTCCTACGAGCAGTACTTC. This gives the protein CASSSGTSTPWGSYEQYF.

This sequence joins TRBV7-9 and TRBJ2-7, with 10 nucleotides matching TRBD1. The CDR3 is 17 amino acids. Germline CDR1 and CDR2: SEHNR and FQNEAQ (reference sequence). The junction had 8 bases not matched to a gene; V was cut back by 0 bases and J by 3 bases. The CDR3 DNA is TGTGCCAGCAGCTTAGCGCTGGGGGGACAGGGGAACTACGAGCAGTACTTC. Residues: CASSLALGGQGNYEQYF. Filled out from reference TRBV7-9 and TRBJ2-7, the complete variable domain reads DTGVSQNPRHKITKRGQNVTFRCDPISEHNRLYWYRQTLGQGPEFLTYFQNEAQLEKSRLLSDRFSAERPKGSFSTLEIQRTEQGDSAMYLCASSLALGGQGNYEQYFGPGTRLTVT.

V and J are TRBV5-4 and TRBJ1-2, with TRBD1 matching 8 bases. CDR1 is SGHNT and CDR2 is YYREEE in the germline V gene (reference sequence). The CDR3 covers 17 residues. V trimming: 4 bases; J trimming: 3 bases; junction bases outside the gene matches: 14. CDR3 nucleotide sequence: TGTGCCAGCAGCCATCCCCGCGACAGGGGTCCCTACTATGGCTACACCTTC. Protein: CASSHPRDRGPYYGYTF.

The CDR3 here is CASSLAGAPGANVLTF. The DNA of the CDR3 is TGTGCCAGCAGTCTAGCGGGAGCCCCAGGGGCCAACGTCCTGACTTTC. The chain couples TRBV28 to TRBJ2-6; 10 nucleotides match TRBD2. Germline values: CDR1 MDHEN, CDR2 SYDVKM. J gave up 4 bases and V 5 bases, and 5 bases lay outside the gene matches. The CDR3 is 16 residues long. Supplemented by reference TRBV28 and TRBJ2-6, the full variable domain reads DVKVTQSSRYLVKRTGEKVFLECVQDMDHENMFWYRQDPGLGLRLIYFSYDVKMKEKGDIPEGYSVSREKKERFSLILESASTNQTSMYLCASSLAGAPGANVLTFGAGSRLTVL.

The chain links TRBV19 to TRBJ1-4; 8 bases map to TRBD1. This CDR3 contains 13 residues. V dropped 5 bases and J dropped 7; count of bases not matched to a gene: 3. Germline V lookup: CDR1 LNHDA, CDR2 SQIVND (reference sequence). The CDR3 loop is CASSPGGIEKLFF. CDR3 sequence (DNA): TGTGCCAGTAGTCCAGGGGGCATTGAAAAACTGTTTTTT.

J is TRBJ2-1 and V is TRBV5-8, with D possibly TRBD2 on 6 matching bases. Germline V gene sequence: CDR1 SGHTS, CDR2 YDEGEE. The V and J ends lost 4 bases and 8 bases respectively, with 16 bases between them. The length of the CDR3 is 14 residues. CDR3 nucleotide sequence: TGTGCCAGCAGCGTTGAACACTCGGGAGATGAGCAGTTCTTC. It is translated as CASSVEHSGDEQFF. Full variable domain (rest looked up from reference TRBV5-8 and TRBJ2-1): EAGVTQSPTHLIKTRGQQATLRCSPISGHTSVYWYQQALGLGLQFLLWYDEGEERNRGNFPPRFSGRQFPNYSSELNVNALELEDSALYLCASSVEHSGDEQFFGPGTRLTVL.